This T cell receptor beta chain was profiled in a study of cytomegalovirus exposure and HLA in healthy donors. PCR involved 60 Vbeta and 13 Jbeta primers. Profiling relied on immunoSEQ multiplex PCR, and the TCRdb table lists in-frame clones only, not all of them. The table includes 90,000 to 150,000 clones, about 70% detected once. The sequence came from a woman between 40 and 55 years old in good health and CMV-seronegative. Sequenced sample: PBMCs.

This CDR3 is CASSSRDSTEAFF. CDR3 nucleotides: TGTGCCAGCAGTTCTAGGGACAGCACTGAAGCTTTCTTT. V is TRBV7-3 and J is TRBJ1-1; 7 bases match TRBD1. This CDR3 is built from 13 residues. Losses at the gene ends were 6 bases for V and 4 bases for J; bases not matched to a gene: 5. Germline V gene lookup returns CDR1 SGHTA and CDR2 FQGTGA.